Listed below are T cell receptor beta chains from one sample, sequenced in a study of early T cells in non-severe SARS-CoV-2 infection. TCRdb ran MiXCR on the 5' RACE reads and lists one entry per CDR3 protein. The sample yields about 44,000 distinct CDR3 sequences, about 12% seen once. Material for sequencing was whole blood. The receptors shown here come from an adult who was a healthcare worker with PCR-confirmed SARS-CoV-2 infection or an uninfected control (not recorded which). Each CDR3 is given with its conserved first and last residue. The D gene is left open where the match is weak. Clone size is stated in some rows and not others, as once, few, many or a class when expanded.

CASSAQLAGAGEQYF	TGTGCCAGCAGCGCTCAACTAGCGGGGGCCGGGGAGCAGTACTTC	TRBD2	-	TRBJ2-7	TRBV7-9
CASSPTRRLGEAFF	TGTGCCAGCAGCCCCACCAGACGTCTCGGAGAAGCTTTCTTT	-	many	TRBJ1-1	TRBV11-2
CSASGRASYNEQFF	TGCAGTGCCTCCGGGAGGGCCTCCTACAATGAGCAGTTCTTC	TRBD2	many	TRBJ2-1	TRBV20-1
CSDGGGYNEQFF	TGCAGTGACGGAGGGGGGTACAATGAGCAGTTCTTC	-	-	TRBJ2-1	TRBV20-1
CASSSGWSYEQYF	TGTGCCAGCAGCTCCGGATGGTCCTACGAGCAGTACTTC	-	-	TRBJ2-7	TRBV9
CASSDLIRTGEETQYF	TGTGCCAGCAGCGACCTAATACGGACAGGGGAAGAGACCCAGTACTTC	TRBD1	few	TRBJ2-5	TRBV9
CASSATGLFYSGANVLTF	TGTGCCAGTAGTGCCACCGGGCTCTTCTACTCTGGGGCCAACGTCCTGACTTTC	-	few	TRBJ2-6	TRBV19
CASSFETGGGQETQYF	TGTGCCAGCAGCTTCGAAACGGGTGGGGGGCAAGAGACCCAGTACTTC	-	many	TRBJ2-5	TRBV7-2
CASSLVGRGEQFF	TGTGCCAGCAGCTTAGTAGGCCGAGGCGAGCAGTTCTTC	-	few	TRBJ2-1	TRBV11-3
CASSQDRAGGSFEQFF	TGCGCCAGCAGCCAAGATCGGGCGGGAGGTAGTTTTGAGCAGTTCTTC	TRBD2	-	TRBJ2-1	TRBV4-3
CASSARGLNPNTEAFF	TGTGCCAGCAGCGCCAGGGGGTTAAATCCGAACACTGAAGCTTTCTTT	TRBD1	-	TRBJ1-1	TRBV7-9
CAWRGSRKYF	TGTGCCTGGAGGGGGTCCCGCAAGTACTTC	-	-	TRBJ2-7	TRBV30
CSAQGGRGVSYEQYF	TGCAGTGCTCAGGGGGGCAGGGGAGTCTCCTACGAGCAGTACTTC	-	many	TRBJ2-7	TRBV20-1
CASSWGQPQHF	TGTGCCAGCAGTTGGGGTCAGCCCCAGCATTTT	-	many	TRBJ1-5	TRBV28
CASSPRGLATDTQYF	TGTGCCAGCAGTCCTAGAGGACTAGCAACTGATACGCAGTATTTT	TRBD2	-	TRBJ2-3	TRBV7-2
CASSLSGLAFF	TGTGCCAGCAGTTTATCTGGATTGGCTTTCTTT	-	-	TRBJ1-1	TRBV28
CASSLSREFPSYEQYF	TGTGCCAGCAGCTTATCCAGGGAATTCCCCTCCTACGAGCAGTACTTC	-	many	TRBJ2-7	TRBV7-9
CSVAFTVTNEKLFF	TGCAGCGTTGCTTTTACAGTGACTAATGAAAAACTGTTTTTT	-	-	TRBJ1-4	TRBV29-1
CASSPPRQGAVLDTQYF	TGTGCCAGCTCACCACCGAGGCAGGGGGCTGTATTAGATACGCAGTATTTT	TRBD1	few	TRBJ2-3	TRBV18
CASSYSPTLGLTDHTDTQYF	TGTGCCAGCAGTTACTCCCCCACCCTGGGGTTAACTGATCACACAGATACGCAGTATTTT	-	many	TRBJ2-3	TRBV6-6
CSAGLAATDTQYF	TGCAGTGCGGGACTAGCGGCCACAGATACGCAGTATTTT	TRBD2	-	TRBJ2-3	TRBV20-1
CASSLRGFSYNEQFF	TGTGCCAGCAGCCTCAGGGGGTTCTCCTACAATGAGCAGTTCTTC	TRBD1	many	TRBJ2-1	TRBV6-5
CASSRGAEYEQYF	TGTGCCAGCAGCCGAGGGGCTGAATACGAGCAGTACTTC	-	medium-sized	TRBJ2-7	TRBV11-2
CASRLRYSGNTIYF	TGTGCCAGCAGACTTCGCTACTCTGGAAACACCATATATTTT	-	many	TRBJ1-3	TRBV28
CSAGIAAGTDTQYF	TGCAGTGCTGGGATAGCGGCGGGCACAGATACGCAGTATTTT	-	many	TRBJ2-3	TRBV20-1
CSAGDRANYGYTF	TGCAGCGCAGGAGACAGGGCCAACTATGGCTACACCTTC	TRBD1	few	TRBJ1-2	TRBV29-1
CASSLAGRDDTQYF	TGCGCCAGCAGCTTGGCCGGCAGGGATGATACGCAGTATTTT	-	many	TRBJ2-3	TRBV5-1
CASTPLAGVTDTQYF	TGTGCCAGCACCCCCCTAGCGGGAGTTACAGATACGCAGTATTTT	TRBD2	many	TRBJ2-3	TRBV18
CASSGGQGGPLIQYF	TGTGCCAGCAGTGGGGGACAGGGGGGCCCGTTGATCCAGTACTTC	TRBD1	few	TRBJ2-5	TRBV6-6
CASSAGRFGHEQYF	TGTGCCAGCAGCGCCGGACGGTTCGGCCACGAGCAGTACTTC	-	few	TRBJ2-7	TRBV9